This T cell receptor beta chain was profiled in a study of identical twins. There are a few counts of this clonotype. MiXCR was run by TCRdb on the 5' RACE reads, yielding one entry per CDR3 protein. The sample lists some 690,000 distinct CDR3 sequences, about 20% occurring once. The CDR3 runs 16 residues. The V end lost 4 bases, the J end lost 5 bases, and 18 bases lay between the germline ends. Germline V gives CDR1 SEHNR, CDR2 FQNEAQ (reference sequence). These sequences were also reported in another study, on T cells expressing NK-cell markers.

The clonotype was recovered from a woman between 18 and 29 years old in good health. V is TRBV7-9 and J is TRBJ2-1, with a tentative D call TRBD1 (6 bases). The specimen was PBMCs. The CDR3: CASSSAGRGLDNEQFF. The CDR3 coding sequence is TGTGCCAGCAGCTCAGCAGGCAGGGGTCTCGACAATGAGCAGTTCTTC. The full variable domain, its missing parts supplied by reference TRBV7-9 and TRBJ2-1, is DTGVSQNPRHKITKRGQNVTFRCDPISEHNRLYWYRQTLGQGPEFLTYFQNEAQLEKSRLLSDRFSAERPKGSFSTLEIQRTEQGDSAMYLCASSSAGRGLDNEQFFGPGTRLTVL.